Listed here are 23 T cell receptor beta chains from one sample, sequenced in a study of memory CD4+ T cells and cytomegalovirus serostatus. The data were produced by immunoSEQ multiplex PCR, yet TCRdb's version contains in-frame clones alone and is incomplete. The sample records about 82,000 clones, 80% being singletons. The sort gate was single viable CD3+CD4+CD8-CD45RO+ cells for memory CD4+ T cells. Input material: memory CD4+ T cells from blood. These receptors originate from an adult in good health and CMV-seronegative.

V and J are TRBV9 and TRBJ1-6, with D possibly TRBD1 on 5 matching bases. V lost 2 bases, J lost 6 bases, and 12 bases lay in between. CDR1 is SGDLS, CDR2 YYNGEE, per germline. The CDR3 covers 15 residues. This CDR3 is CASSVTGEGNSPLHF. The CDR3 nucleotides read TGTGCCAGCAGCGTCACAGGAGAGGGTAATTCACCCCTCCACTTT.

This chain links TRBV6-5 with TRBJ2-7; D possibly corresponds to TRBD1 (6 bases). This CDR3 comprises 14 residues. V was shortened by 5 bases and J by 4 bases, with 15 bases between the two germline ends. The germline V gene has CDR1 MNHEY and CDR2 SVGAGI. Here the CDR3 DNA reads TGTGCCAGCAGTCGACAAACAGGGACATACGAGCAGTACTTC. Its protein is CASSRQTGTYEQYF.

The chain employs TRBV7-2 and TRBJ1-4; D not certain. The CDR3 consists of 15 residues. Germline assignment: CDR1 SGHTA and CDR2 FQGNSA. Trimming took off 5 bases at V and 2 bases at J, with 12 bases between the two ends. The CDR3: CASSPRRVTNEKLFF. CDR3 DNA sequence: TGTGCCAGCAGCCCTAGGCGGGTTACTAATGAAAAACTGTTTTTT. Variable domain in full (rest from reference TRBV7-2 and TRBJ1-4): GAGVSQSPSNKVTEKGKDVELRCDPISGHTALYWYRQSLGQGLEFLIYFQGNSAPDKSGLPSDRFSAERTGGSVSTLTIQRTQQEDSAVYLCASSPRRVTNEKLFFGSGTQLSVL.

The chain links TRBV7-9 to TRBJ2-7, with 8 bases that match TRBD1. J was trimmed by 3 bases and V by 5 bases; bases with no gene match: 9. The CDR3 is 15 residues long. CDR1 is SEHNR, CDR2 FQNEAQ, per germline (reference sequence). CDR3 sequence reads: CASSPGTGSHYEQYF. Written as DNA, the CDR3 is TGTGCCAGCAGCCCGGGGACAGGATCCCACTACGAGCAGTACTTC.

V gene TRBV27 combines with J gene TRBJ2-6, with TRBD1 matching over 9 bases. The germline CDR1 and CDR2 sequences are MNHEY and SMNVEV (reference sequence). This CDR3 is 18 amino acids long. Trimming at V came to 5 bases and at J to 2 bases, leaving 10 bases not matched to a gene. The CDR3 here is CASSPRGTGFAGANVLTF. The CDR3 coding sequence is TGTGCCAGCAGTCCAAGGGGGACAGGGTTTGCTGGGGCCAACGTCCTGACTTTC.

This sequence joins TRBV10-3 and TRBJ1-2, with TRBD1 matching 7 bases. Germline V gene data show CDR1 as ENHRY and CDR2 as SYGVKD. This CDR3 contains 16 residues. After removal of 0 bases from V and 10 bases from J, the junction contained 14 bases not matched to a gene. The CDR3 sequence is CAISESGADRLLVYTF. In DNA form, the CDR3 reads TGTGCCATCAGTGAGTCCGGAGCGGACAGGCTTTTAGTCTACACCTTC.

The chain links TRBV6-4 to TRBJ1-2; D unresolved. CDR3 size: 12 residues. Germline CDR1 is MRHNA and CDR2 is SNTAGT. V shed 5 bases and J shed 5 bases, with 9 bases lying between them. The CDR3 DNA follows: TGTGCCAGCAGTTCGGGAAAATATGGCTACACCTTC. This sequence encodes CASSSGKYGYTF.

V gene TRBV7-3 combines with J gene TRBJ1-1, with D perhaps TRBD1 (5 bases). In germline, CDR1 is SGHTA, CDR2 FQGTGA. V gave up 5 bases and J gave up 2 bases, with 15 bases separating them. This CDR3 region has 15 residues. CDR3 bases: TGTGCCAGCAGCCGAAACGGCGGGGACAACACTGAAGCTTTCTTT. Its translation: CASSRNGGDNTEAFF.

This clone has only one observation. In DNA, the CDR3 is TGTGCCTGGATGTCGAGGGTGCGGAATTCACCCCTCCACTTT. Translation: CAWMSRVRNSPLHF. This chain connects TRBV30 to TRBJ1-6; unclear D gene. CDR3 length equals 14 residues. Trimming took 4 bases from V and 7 from J, leaving 14 bases between them. The germline V gene encodes CDR1 GTSNPN and CDR2 SVGIG (reference sequence).

The chain combines TRBV6-1 with TRBJ1-2; no clear D gene. V was trimmed by 8 bases and J by 6 bases, leaving 10 bases between them. The length of the CDR3 is 11 residues. Germline lookup yields CDR1 MNHNS and CDR2 SASEGT. CDR3 region: CASATYDGYTF. The CDR3 DNA follows: TGTGCCAGCGCCACTTATGATGGCTACACCTTC.

The chain uses TRBV29-1 and TRBJ2-3; D uncertain. With 2 bases removed from V and 0 bases from J, the gap between germline ends came to 6 bases. Germline CDR1 SQVTM, CDR2 ANQGSEA. The CDR3 loop spans 13 amino acids. CDR3 amino acids: CSVEPQSTDTQYF. In DNA, the CDR3 is TGCAGCGTTGAACCGCAGAGCACAGATACGCAGTATTTT.

The chain joins TRBV19 to TRBJ2-2; 8 bases agree with TRBD1. J gave up 5 bases and V 6 bases, and 11 bases lay outside the gene matches. The CDR3 spans 16 residues. CDR1 LNHDA and CDR2 SQIVND come from the germline V gene (reference sequence). CDR3 residues: CASRPDRVRRTGELFF. For the CDR3, the DNA is TGTGCCAGTAGGCCGGACAGGGTGAGGAGAACCGGGGAGCTGTTTTTT. Variable domain in full (rest from reference TRBV19 and TRBJ2-2): DGGITQSPKYLFRKEGQNVTLSCEQNLNHDAMYWYRQDPGQGLRLIYYSQIVNDFQKGDIAEGYSVSREKKESFPLTVTSAQKNPTAFYLCASRPDRVRRTGELFFGEGSRLTVL.

The CDR3 is CATAGGGLQETQYF. In DNA form, the CDR3 reads TGTGCCACCGCGGGAGGGGGGCTACAAGAGACCCAGTACTTC. The V and J genes are TRBV19 and TRBJ2-5; TRBD2 agrees at 9 bases. Losses at the gene ends were 10 bases for V and 2 bases for J; bases not matched to a gene: 8. CDR1 and CDR2 (germline): LNHDA, SQIVND (reference sequence). The length of the CDR3 is 14 residues.

This clone came up a few times. The V call is TRBV2, the J call TRBJ1-3; D is possibly TRBD1 (5 bases). The CDR3 is made up of 17 amino acids. Trimming left V 6 bases short and J 2 bases short, with 20 bases between. CDR1 is SNHLY, CDR2 FYNNEI, per germline. Written as DNA, the CDR3 is TGTGCCAGCAGCTTGGGCGCAGGGAGGAGGACTGGAAACACCATATATTTT. Translation gives CASSLGAGRRTGNTIYF.

The rearrangement joins TRBV28 to TRBJ1-1; D perhaps matches TRBD1 (5 bases). The CDR3 runs 13 residues. Trimming removed 4 bases from V and 3 bases from J, with 9 bases in between. Germline lookup yields CDR1 MDHEN and CDR2 SYDVKM. DNA of the CDR3: TGTGCCAGCAGTTCCAGGGTTGACACTGAAGCTTTCTTT. Its protein product is CASSSRVDTEAFF.

The genes are TRBV6-4 and TRBJ1-2; D unclear. Germline assignment: CDR1 MRHNA and CDR2 SNTAGT. V dropped 6 bases and J dropped 4 bases, with 18 bases sitting between them. This CDR3 is 15 amino acids long. For the CDR3, the DNA is TGTGCCAGCAGGGCTTTAAAACAACGAAGCTATGGCTACACCTTC. It specifies CASRALKQRSYGYTF.

The chain has TRBV20-1 and TRBJ2-1; D gene uncertain. The length of the CDR3 is 11 residues. Trimming removed 6 bases at V and 4 bases at J, with 7 bases between. Germline V gene sequence: CDR1 DFQATT, CDR2 SNEGSKA (reference sequence). Here the CDR3 reads CSAEIYNEQFF. The CDR3 region has the DNA TGCAGTGCGGAAATTTACAATGAGCAGTTCTTC.

This clone was observed a few times. This rearrangement joins TRBV18 to TRBJ2-5; D possibly uses TRBD1 or TRBD2 (6 bases each). CDR3 length: 15 residues. V lost 4 bases, J lost 4 bases, and 16 bases lay in between. Germline V gene data show CDR1 as KGHSH and CDR2 as LQKENI. The DNA of the CDR3 is TGTGCCAGCTCACTCCAGGGGATAGCGGTAGAGACCCAGTACTTC. Protein: CASSLQGIAVETQYF.

The chain employs TRBV30 and TRBJ1-2; D is possibly TRBD1 (5 bases). CDR3 length: 12 residues. Trimming took 6 bases from V and 4 from J, leaving 12 bases between them. CDR1 and CDR2 from the germline V gene are GTSNPN and SVGIG (reference sequence). CDR3 protein: CACEVDSYGYTF. The CDR3 DNA reads TGTGCCTGTGAGGTCGACAGCTATGGCTACACCTTC.

This clone has a single count. The rearrangement uses TRBV6-4 and TRBJ1-2; unclear D gene. Germline assignment: CDR1 MRHNA and CDR2 SNTAGT. The CDR3 spans 14 residues. The V and J ends lost 2 bases and 8 bases respectively, with 15 bases between them. The chain's CDR3 is CASSDLFRGGGYTF. DNA for the CDR3: TGTGCCAGCAGTGACCTTTTTCGGGGTGGCGGCTACACCTTC.

The chain recombines TRBV29-1 with TRBJ2-2; the D call may be TRBD1 or TRBD2 (7 bases each). V was clipped by 4 bases and J by 8 bases, with 14 bases between them. This CDR3 comprises 13 residues. Germline V gene lookup returns CDR1 SQVTM and CDR2 ANQGSEA. The CDR3 bases are TGCAGCGTTGGGAGACAGGGAGGGGGGGAGCTGTTTTTT. Translated: CSVGRQGGGELFF.

The rearrangement links TRBV10-3 to TRBJ2-7; the match to TRBD1 covers 7 bases. The CDR3 extends over 15 amino acids. The V gene's germline CDR1 is ENHRY and CDR2 SYGVKD. Trimming removed 4 bases from V and 1 base from J; junction bases left unmatched: 7. As DNA, the CDR3 is TGTGCCATCAGTGTAAGACAGGGATTTTCCTACGAGCAGTACTTC. This gives the protein CAISVRQGFSYEQYF.

Written as DNA, the CDR3 is TGCGCCAGCAGCCGGACAGAAGCCACCGGGGAGCTGTTTTTT. It codes for CASSRTEATGELFF. The genes are TRBV4-1 and TRBJ2-2; D may be TRBD1 (6 bases). CDR3 length: 14 residues. Germline lookup yields CDR1 MGHRA and CDR2 YSYEKL. The V gene lost 4 bases and the J gene lost 4 bases, with 10 bases spanning the gap.